Following are 14 T cell receptor beta chains from one sample sequenced in a study of human thymus T cells. It was from resections taken during corrective heart surgery that the thymus tissue came. Method: immunoSEQ multiplex PCR; TCRdb's copy keeps in-frame clones and lacks some. This sample yields fewer than 90,000 clones, of which roughly 96% are seen a single time; 0.025% to 0.035% belongs to the top ten. Sequencing was carried out using thymus tissue. The receptors originated from a boy less than two years old with a congenital heart defect but otherwise immunologically healthy.

This clone was seen only once. Other DNA sequences of this sample code for an identical CDR3. The chain joins TRBV4-3 to TRBJ1-2, with a weak D call TRBD1 (6 bases). Germline lookup yields CDR1 LGHNA and CDR2 YSLEER. Trimming removed 4 bases from V and 6 bases from J, with 27 bases in between. The CDR3 length is 18 residues. The CDR3 sequence is CASSRPEYREISINGYTF. CDR3 DNA: TGCGCCAGCAGCCGCCCAGAATACAGGGAGATATCTATAAATGGCTACACCTTC.

This chain connects TRBV28 to TRBJ2-7, with D possibly TRBD2 on 6 matching bases. V was clipped by 7 bases and J by 0 bases, with 19 bases between them. Germline CDR1 MDHEN, CDR2 SYDVKM. The CDR3 extends over 16 amino acids. For the CDR3, the DNA is TGTGCCAGCACCTTTGGAGGGCGGCAGATCTCCTACGAGCAGTACTTC. This translates into CASTFGGRQISYEQYF.

This clone appeared once. This chain uses TRBV11-2 with TRBJ2-7; D is possibly TRBD1 or TRBD2 (5 bases each). The V gene lost 0 bases and the J gene lost 3 bases, with 12 bases spanning the gap. The CDR3 contains 15 residues. Per germline, CDR1 SGHAT and CDR2 FQNNGV. CDR3 sequence (DNA): TGTGCCAGCAGCTTAGACAGGGTAGAGGGCTACGAGCAGTACTTC. Translated, it gives CASSLDRVEGYEQYF. The whole variable domain, remainder taken from reference TRBV11-2 and TRBJ2-7, is EAGVAQSPRYKIIEKRQSVAFWCNPISGHATLYWYQQILGQGPKLLIQFQNNGVVDDSQLPKDRFSAERLKGVDSTLKIQPAKLEDSAVYLCASSLDRVEGYEQYFGPGTRLTVT.

The J gene is TRBJ1-1, the V gene TRBV7-8, with D tentatively TRBD1 (5 bases). V shed 7 bases and J shed 4 bases, with 13 bases lying between them. The CDR3 covers 13 residues. Germline CDR1 reads SGHVS; CDR2 reads FQNEAQ. CDR3 protein: CASTLRGGTEAFF. The CDR3 coding sequence is TGTGCCAGCACCCTTCGGGGGGGCACTGAAGCTTTCTTT.

The chain couples TRBV4-1 to TRBJ2-2, with D maybe TRBD2 (6 bases). V was shortened by 4 bases and J by 3 bases, with 15 bases between the two germline ends. The CDR3 totals 16 residues. Germline V CDR1 and CDR2: MGHRA, YSYEKL. The CDR3 DNA reads TGCGCCAGCAGCCCGCGAGGAACGGGAGACACCGGGGAGCTGTTTTTT. Encoded protein: CASSPRGTGDTGELFF.

The chain joins TRBV5-5 to TRBJ2-7, with D maybe TRBD2 (5 bases). The CDR3 loop spans 14 amino acids. Germline V lookup: CDR1 SGHKS, CDR2 YYEKEE (reference sequence). The V and J ends lost 2 bases and 7 bases respectively, with 16 bases between them. Here the CDR3 DNA reads TGTGCCAGCAGCTTTATGAGCGGCCTAGAGGAGCAGTACTTC. This encodes CASSFMSGLEEQYF. The full variable domain, completed using reference TRBV5-5 and TRBJ2-7, is DAGVTQSPTHLIKTRGQQVTLRCSPISGHKSVSWYQQVLGQGPQFIFQYYEKEERGRGNFPDRFSARQFPNYSSELNVNALLLGDSALYLCASSFMSGLEEQYFGPGTRLTVT.

The chain links TRBV7-2 to TRBJ1-5; D remains unclear. The ends were cut back, 5 bases at V and 7 bases at J, with 21 bases in the middle. Germline V lookup: CDR1 SGHTA, CDR2 FQGNSA. The CDR3 has 16 amino acids. CDR3 region: CASSPPISAGRQPQHF. Here the CDR3 DNA reads TGTGCCAGCAGCCCCCCCATAAGCGCGGGAAGGCAGCCCCAGCATTTT.

The chain combines TRBV7-9 with TRBJ1-1; TRBD1 matches 8 bases. Germline loops: CDR1 SEHNR, CDR2 FQNEAQ (reference sequence). Unmatched junction bases numbered 3, after V lost 10 bases and J lost 2 bases. This CDR3 comprises 12 residues. The CDR3 region has the DNA TGTGCCACGGACAGGGATAACACTGAAGCTTTCTTT. Its protein product is CATDRDNTEAFF.

The rearrangement uses TRBV4-3 and TRBJ1-1, with 7 bases fitting TRBD1. J was trimmed by 11 bases and V by 0 bases; bases with no gene match: 21. This CDR3 has 18 amino acids. Germline V lookup: CDR1 LGHNA, CDR2 YSLEER. CDR3 nucleotide sequence: TGCGCCAGCAGCCAAGACCAATCTCCTGACAGGGCCCAGGTTGAGGCTTTCTTT. Protein sequence: CASSQDQSPDRAQVEAFF.

This chain joins TRBV6-1 and TRBJ2-7, with 8 bases matching TRBD2. With V trimmed by 3 bases and J by 5 bases, 6 bases remained unmatched. This CDR3 spans 14 amino acids. CDR1 is MNHNS, CDR2 SASEGT, per germline. CDR3 amino acids: CASSDGLAFHEQYF. As DNA, the CDR3 is TGTGCCAGCAGTGACGGACTAGCATTCCACGAGCAGTACTTC.

This chain links TRBV9 with TRBJ2-2; 7 bases align to TRBD2. V lost 4 bases, J lost 4 bases, and 16 bases stayed unmatched. CDR1 is SGDLS and CDR2 is YYNGEE in the germline V gene. This CDR3 spans 18 amino acids. CDR3 coding DNA: TGTGCCAGCAGCCCTTTCTCTGGGGGGGTTTATGGCACCGGGGAGCTGTTTTTT. It is translated as CASSPFSGGVYGTGELFF.

The chain combines TRBV29-1 with TRBJ1-4; weak D call: TRBD1 (5 bases). V lost 0 bases and J lost 2, with 16 bases in between. The CDR3 contains 17 residues. Germline V gene data show CDR1 as SQVTM and CDR2 as ANQGSEA. CDR3 nucleotides: TGCAGCGTTGAAGATCTACGGGGACCGGAGACTAATGAAAAACTGTTTTTT. It is translated as CSVEDLRGPETNEKLFF.

This clone came up a few times. The identical CDR3 is also encoded by other nucleotide sequences in the sample. This chain joins TRBV7-9 and TRBJ2-7; unclear D gene. With 1 base removed from V and 0 bases from J, the gap between germline ends came to 7 bases. Per germline, CDR1 SEHNR and CDR2 FQNEAQ (reference sequence). There are 14 residues in the CDR3. CDR3 nucleotides: TGTGCCAGCAGCTTAGGTCAGTCCTCCTACGAGCAGTACTTC. The encoded protein is CASSLGQSSYEQYF.

The chain carries TRBV7-2 and TRBJ2-1; D tentatively reads TRBD1 or TRBD2 (5 bases each). Trimming removed 0 bases from V and 6 bases from J, with 9 bases in between. Germline CDR1 reads SGHTA; CDR2 reads FQGNSA. CDR3 length equals 14 residues. The CDR3 DNA reads TGTGCCAGCAGCTTAGCCGGGACCCCCAATGAGCAGTTCTTC. It specifies CASSLAGTPNEQFF.